Listed below are T cell receptor beta chains from one sample, sequenced in a study of control samples from healthy donors and cancer patients. The table came from immunoSEQ multiplex PCR; TCRdb's copy has only in-frame clones and leaves some out. Of about 100,000 clones listed, 85% are singletons. Sequenced: blood. All receptors derive from a young man in good health. The CDR3 runs from the conserved cysteine through the conserved F or W. A D gene is named only where the DNA matches it firmly. Some rows have no size entry. The others give once, few or many, or a class for an expanded clone.

d_gene | abundance | j_gene | v_gene | CDR3nt | CDR3aa
TRBD2 | NA | TRBJ2-5 | TRBV7-2 | TGTGCCAGCAGCTTAGCGGCTAGCGGACAAGAGACCCAGTACTTC | CASSLAASGQETQYF
NA | NA | TRBJ2-4 | TRBV5-1 | TGCGCCAGCAGCTTAAGGGCGGCCCAAGCCAAAAACATTCAGTACTTC | CASSLRAAQAKNIQYF
NA | NA | TRBJ2-3 | TRBV21-1 | TGTGCCAGCAGCAAAATAGGGCAAGGGTGGCAGGATACGCAGTATTTT | CASSKIGQGWQDTQYF
NA | NA | TRBJ2-7 | TRBV30 | TGTGCCTGGAGTCTGGGGAACTGGAACGAGCAGTACTTC | CAWSLGNWNEQYF
TRBD1 | few | TRBJ1-1 | TRBV30 | TGTGCCTGGAGTGCGGGACAGGGGTACACTGAAGCTTTCTTT | CAWSAGQGYTEAFF
TRBD1 | NA | TRBJ2-7 | TRBV6-6 | TGTGCCAGCAGCTATTATGGACAGGGGGATTACGAGCAGTACTTC | CASSYYGQGDYEQYF
NA | NA | TRBJ1-2 | TRBV5-4 | TGTGCCAGCAGCTTTTTGGGTGGCTACACCTTC | CASSFLGGYTF
TRBD1 | NA | TRBJ1-1 | TRBV6-5 | TGTGCCAGTAACAGGGGAACTGAAGCTTTCTTT | CASNRGTEAFF
TRBD1 | NA | TRBJ1-2 | TRBV5-6 | TGTGCCAGCAGCCTCAAGACGGGACAGGGGGCCTTGGACTATGGCTACACCTTC | CASSLKTGQGALDYGYTF
NA | NA | TRBJ2-3 | TRBV5-1 | TGCGCCAGCAGCGGCCGCCCGTATTTACTTACAGATACGCAGTATTTT | CASSGRPYLLTDTQYF
NA | NA | TRBJ1-2 | TRBV5-1 | TGCGCCAGCAGCTCCAATTATGGCTACACCTTC | CASSSNYGYTF